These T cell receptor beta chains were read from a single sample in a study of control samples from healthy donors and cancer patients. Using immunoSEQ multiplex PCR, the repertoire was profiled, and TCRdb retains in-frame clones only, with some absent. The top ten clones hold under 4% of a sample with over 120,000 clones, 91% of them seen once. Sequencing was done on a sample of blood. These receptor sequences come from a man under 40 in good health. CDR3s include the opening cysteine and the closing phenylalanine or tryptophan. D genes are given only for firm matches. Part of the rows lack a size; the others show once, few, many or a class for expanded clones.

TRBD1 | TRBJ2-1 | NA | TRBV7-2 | CASSLVQGQGYEQFF | TGTGCCAGCAGCTTAGTCCAAGGACAGGGGTATGAGCAGTTCTTC
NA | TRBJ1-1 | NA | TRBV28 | CASSPSRQMNTEAFF | TGTGCCAGCAGTCCCTCCCGGCAGATGAACACTGAAGCTTTCTTT
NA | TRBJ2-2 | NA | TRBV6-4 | CASSDSRGLNTGELFF | TGTGCCAGCAGTGACTCGAGAGGACTTAACACCGGGGAGCTGTTTTTT
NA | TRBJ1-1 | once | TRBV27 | CASFSMDFGVTEAFF | TGTGCCAGCTTTTCGATGGACTTTGGGGTCACTGAAGCTTTCTTT
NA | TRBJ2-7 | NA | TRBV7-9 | CASAAGFTLYEQYF | TGTGCCAGCGCCGCTGGGTTCACCCTCTACGAGCAGTACTTC
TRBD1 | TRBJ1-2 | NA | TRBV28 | CASSPIGQGPNYGYTF | TGTGCCAGCAGTCCCATAGGACAGGGGCCTAACTATGGCTACACCTTC
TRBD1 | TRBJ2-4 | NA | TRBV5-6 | CASSYGTGRDIQYF | TGTGCCAGCAGCTATGGGACAGGGAGGGACATTCAGTACTTC
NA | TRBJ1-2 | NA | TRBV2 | CASRGQGTNGYTF | TGTGCCAGCAGGGGCCAGGGGACGAATGGCTACACCTTC
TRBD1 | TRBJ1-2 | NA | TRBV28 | CASSSMDRGHYGYTF | TGTGCCAGCAGTTCCATGGACAGGGGGCACTATGGCTACACCTTC
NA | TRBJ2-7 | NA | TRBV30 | CAWSYSPYEQYF | TGTGCCTGGAGTTACAGTCCCTACGAGCAGTACTTC
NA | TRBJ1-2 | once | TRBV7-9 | CASSLPTGIYGYTF | TGTGCCAGCAGCTTGCCAACAGGGATCTATGGCTACACCTTC
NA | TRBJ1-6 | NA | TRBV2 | CASSQLESPNSPLHF | TGTGCCAGCAGTCAGCTAGAGAGTCCTAATTCACCCCTCCACTTT
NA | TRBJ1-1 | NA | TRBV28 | CASSFLGAPMNTEAFF | TGTGCCAGCAGTTTTTTGGGGGCACCCATGAACACTGAAGCTTTCTTT
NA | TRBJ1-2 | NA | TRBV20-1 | CSAPTIYGYTF | TGCAGTGCCCCGACAATCTATGGCTACACCTTC